Below are 26 T cell receptor beta chains sequenced from a single sample in a study of T cells in narcolepsy. TCRdb keeps only in-frame clones here, not all; method: immunoSEQ multiplex PCR. Of 27,000 or so clones listed, 86% are singletons. Sequenced sample: CD45RA- memory CD4+ T cells from PBMCs. Every receptor here comes from a human donor with narcolepsy.

The V call is TRBV19, the J call TRBJ2-1; 13 positions match TRBD2. V lost 8 bases to trimming and J lost 9 bases; unmatched junction nucleotides: 10. CDR1 and CDR2 from the germline V gene are LNHDA and SQIVND (reference sequence). This CDR3 region has 15 residues. CDR3 nucleotides: TGTGCCAGTTCTTTGGGGACTAGCGGGGTGGGTGAGCAGTTCTTC. As protein: CASSLGTSGVGEQFF.

The chain combines TRBV6-9 with TRBJ1-2; 9 bases line up with TRBD1. The V gene end was trimmed by 5 bases and the J gene end by 5 bases; junction bases not matched to a gene: 6. CDR3 length equals 14 residues. Germline V gene sequence: CDR1 MNHGY, CDR2 SVAAGI. The CDR3 DNA sequence: TGTGCCAGCAGTGATCAGGACAGGGGATATGGCTACACCTTC. Translated, it gives CASSDQDRGYGYTF.

The chain employs TRBV5-8 and TRBJ1-5; unclear D gene. V dropped 7 bases and J dropped 4 bases, with 12 bases sitting between them. Germline lookup yields CDR1 SGHTS and CDR2 YDEGEE. The CDR3 totals 13 residues. The CDR3 DNA reads as TGTGCCAGCTCCCCCTTCGTGAATCAGCCCCAGCATTTT. It yields the protein CASSPFVNQPQHF.

The chain employs TRBV28 and TRBJ2-1; 7 bases map to TRBD2. The CDR3 is 14 residues long. CDR1 is MDHEN, CDR2 SYDVKM, per germline. With 3 bases clipped from V and 6 bases from J, the junction kept 5 bases outside the gene matches. The CDR3 DNA reads TGTGCCAGCAGTTTTGGGGGGGGGATCAATGAGCAGTTCTTC. Translated, it gives CASSFGGGINEQFF.

CDR3 protein: CASSVDRAGYTF. CDR3 DNA sequence: TGTGCCAGTAGTGTCGACAGGGCTGGCTACACCTTC. The chain is built from TRBV19 and TRBJ1-2; TRBD1 matches at 7 bases. The CDR3 length is 12 residues. Per germline, CDR1 LNHDA and CDR2 SQIVND (reference sequence). Trimming removed 5 bases from V and 7 bases from J; junction bases left unmatched: 4.

Only a few counts were recorded for this clone. The chain couples TRBV7-8 to TRBJ2-7; 12 nucleotides agree with TRBD2. The trim removed 1 base at V and 6 bases at J, leaving 7 bases unmatched. CDR1 and CDR2 (germline): SGHVS, FQNEAQ. This CDR3 has 16 amino acids. CDR3 bases: TGTGCCAGCAGCTTAGGGACTAGCGGGACGGGTGGCGAGCAGTACGTC. Residues: CASSLGTSGTGGEQYV.

V usage is TRBV5-4 and J usage is TRBJ2-3; 16 nucleotides align to TRBD2. V lost 4 bases and J lost 4; bases outside the gene matches: 9. This CDR3 region has 18 residues. Germline V gene data show CDR1 as SGHNT and CDR2 as YYREEE (reference sequence). The CDR3 nucleotides are TGTGCCAGCAGCGCAGGGACTAGCGGGGGGGAAGAGGCAGATACGCAGTATTTT. Translation gives CASSAGTSGGEEADTQYF. The whole variable domain, remainder taken from reference TRBV5-4 and TRBJ2-3, is ETGVTQSPTHLIKTRGQQVTLRCSSQSGHNTVSWYQQALGQGPQFIFQYYREEENGRGNFPPRFSGLQFPNYSSELNVNALELDDSALYLCASSAGTSGGEEADTQYFGPGTRLTVL.

This clone was seen more than once but under ten times. The chain uses TRBV7-9 and TRBJ1-2; D ambiguous. Germline V lookup: CDR1 SEHNR, CDR2 FQNEAQ (reference sequence). The CDR3 contains 15 residues. The V end lost 6 bases, the J end lost 4 bases, and 18 bases lay between the germline ends. The CDR3 here is CASSWDTGSGYGYTF. The CDR3 DNA is TGTGCCAGCAGTTGGGATACCGGGTCAGGCTATGGCTACACCTTC.

V gene TRBV4-1 combines with J gene TRBJ1-1; D is perhaps TRBD1 (5 bases). CDR1 and CDR2 from the germline V gene are MGHRA and YSYEKL. CDR3 size: 16 residues. The germline V and J ends were trimmed by 0 bases and 0 bases, with 11 bases remaining between them. The CDR3 bases are TGCGCCAGCAGCCAAGATGGGGCGACGGTGAACACTGAAGCTTTCTTT. This gives the protein CASSQDGATVNTEAFF.

This chain links TRBV11-3 with TRBJ2-5; TRBD1 or TRBD2 may be the D gene (5 bases each). The J call is in doubt because the DNA end fits TRBJ2-7 better. Germline assignment: CDR1 SGHNT and CDR2 YENEEA. This CDR3 region has 15 residues. The CDR3 spells CASSLNTGRSYEQYF. In DNA form, the CDR3 reads TGTGCCAGCAGCTTAAATACGGGACGGTCCTACGAGCAGTACTTC.

This clone has only one observation. The chain is built from TRBV7-9 and TRBJ1-1; D gene unclear. The CDR3 covers 11 residues. Germline CDR1 is SEHNR and CDR2 is FQNEAQ (reference sequence). CDR3 DNA sequence: TGTGTAACAGACTTGAACACTGAAGCTTTCTTT. The encoded protein is CVTDLNTEAFF.

The gene calls are TRBV6-5 and TRBJ1-2; a possible D gene is TRBD1 (6 bases). Germline values: CDR1 MNHEY, CDR2 SVGAGI. This CDR3 region has 14 residues. Deletions cut 5 bases from V and 6 bases from J, with 16 bases between. CDR3 sequence (DNA): TGTGCCAGCAGTGGGGGGGCGCGGGCGGATGGCTACACCTTC. This translates into CASSGGARADGYTF.

The chain links TRBV19 to TRBJ2-1, with D tentatively TRBD2 (6 bases). Between the trimmed V and J ends, which lost 2 bases and 2 bases, there was a span of 16 bases. Germline CDR1 and CDR2: LNHDA and SQIVND (reference sequence). The CDR3 covers 17 residues. The chain's CDR3 is CASSIFSSGVTYNEQFF. CDR3 DNA: TGTGCCAGTAGTATATTTTCCTCGGGAGTAACCTACAATGAGCAGTTCTTC. Based on the CDR3 plus reference TRBV19 and TRBJ2-1, the full variable domain is DGGITQSPKYLFRKEGQNVTLSCEQNLNHDAMYWYRQDPGQGLRLIYYSQIVNDFQKGDIAEGYSVSREKKESFPLTVTSAQKNPTAFYLCASSIFSSGVTYNEQFFGPGTRLTVL.

The chain links TRBV11-2 to TRBJ2-2; D remains ambiguous. The ends were cut back, 6 bases at V and 0 bases at J, with 8 bases in the middle. The CDR3 extends over 14 amino acids. Germline V CDR1 and CDR2: SGHAT, FQNNGV. The CDR3 DNA reads TGTGCCAGCAGGTACATCGCGAACACCGGGGAGCTGTTTTTT. Its translation: CASRYIANTGELFF.

This clone appeared a single time. This rearrangement joins TRBV5-1 to TRBJ2-3; 12 positions match TRBD2. The CDR3 consists of 16 residues. V lost 0 bases, J lost 8 bases, and 7 bases stayed unmatched. Germline V gives CDR1 SGHRS, CDR2 YFSETQ. The CDR3 DNA follows: TGCGCCAGCAGCTTGGGACTAGCGGGAGCAATGGGTACGCAGTATTTT. It encodes CASSLGLAGAMGTQYF.

The chain couples TRBV5-8 to TRBJ2-1; D is uncertain. Trimming pared 4 bases from V and 2 bases from J, leaving 19 bases between. Germline CDR1 and CDR2: SGHTS and YDEGEE. This CDR3 is built from 17 residues. DNA for the CDR3: TGTGCCAGCAGCCCAGGACGAGACCTTGGGACCTACAATGAGCAGTTCTTC. Its protein product is CASSPGRDLGTYNEQFF. Combining the CDR3 with reference TRBV5-8 and TRBJ2-1 gives the whole variable domain EAGVTQSPTHLIKTRGQQATLRCSPISGHTSVYWYQQALGLGLQFLLWYDEGEERNRGNFPPRFSGRQFPNYSSELNVNALELEDSALYLCASSPGRDLGTYNEQFFGPGTRLTVL.

J is TRBJ1-2 and V is TRBV7-7; maybe TRBD1 (5 bases). The CDR3 sequence is 20 residues long. Germline V gene sequence: CDR1 SSHAT, CDR2 FNYEAQ (reference sequence). V dropped 0 bases and J dropped 3 bases, with 26 bases sitting between them. The CDR3 DNA reads TGTGCCAGCAGCTTAGCGCCCGATGGGCAGGGCTTTACTCAGGACTATGGCTACACCTTC. The encoded protein is CASSLAPDGQGFTQDYGYTF.

With regard to this clone: The junction shows a germline mismatch at one end, possibly a read error. The chain combines TRBV28 with TRBJ1-5; TRBD1 agrees at 8 bases. The V gene's germline CDR1 is MDHEN and CDR2 SYDVKM. This CDR3 has 16 residues. CDR3 loop: CANSLDFGQGIQPQHF. In nucleotides, the CDR3 is TGTGCCAACAGTTTAGACTTCGGACAGGGTATTCAGCCCCAGCATTTT.

The rearrangement links TRBV6-1 to TRBJ2-1; TRBD2 aligns across 11 bases. This CDR3 has 13 amino acids. Per germline, CDR1 MNHNS and CDR2 SASEGT. Trimming removed 6 bases from V and 8 bases from J; junction bases left unmatched: 3. The CDR3 protein is CASRRTSGYEQFF. As DNA, the CDR3 is TGTGCCAGCAGGCGGACTAGCGGGTATGAGCAGTTCTTC.

Regarding this clone: Other DNA variants within this sample encode the same CDR3. The V and J genes are TRBV6-5 and TRBJ1-2; TRBD1 aligns across 7 bases. After removal of 2 bases from V and 6 bases from J, the junction contained 3 bases not matched to a gene. Germline V gene lookup returns CDR1 MNHEY and CDR2 SVGAGI. The length of the CDR3 is 13 residues. CDR3 bases: TGTGCCAGCAGTTACCTACAGGGGAATGGCTACACCTTC. The encoded protein is CASSYLQGNGYTF.

This clone was recorded once. The chain couples TRBV27 to TRBJ2-1; D is ambiguous. The V gene's germline CDR1 is MNHEY and CDR2 SMNVEV (reference sequence). The V end lost 5 bases, the J end lost 11 bases, and 16 bases lay between the germline ends. The CDR3 totals 13 residues. The CDR3 spells CASSPLTLIQQFF. The CDR3 DNA sequence: TGTGCCAGCAGTCCACTGACCTTAATTCAGCAGTTCTTC.

This chain joins TRBV10-1 and TRBJ1-3, with unresolved D. The CDR3 runs to 12 residues. Trimming removed 7 bases from V and 0 bases from J, with 4 bases in between. Germline CDR1 reads WNHNN; CDR2 reads SYGVQD (reference sequence). The CDR3, as DNA: TGCGCCAGCACCGGCTCTGGAAACACCATATATTTT. Its translation: CASTGSGNTIYF.

This chain connects TRBV19 to TRBJ1-6; unclear D gene. CDR1 and CDR2 from the germline V gene are LNHDA and SQIVND (reference sequence). This CDR3 has 16 amino acids. The V gene lost 10 bases and the J gene lost 7 bases, with 23 bases spanning the gap. CDR3 residues: CATIPPGSTENSPLHF. The CDR3 DNA is TGTGCCACCATTCCCCCGGGATCCACGGAAAATTCACCCCTCCACTTT.

The chain carries TRBV5-1 and TRBJ2-3; TRBD2 matches at 8 bases. V lost 6 bases to trimming and J lost 1 base; unmatched junction nucleotides: 7. Germline V CDR1 and CDR2: SGHRS, YFSETQ. This CDR3 comprises 15 residues. The CDR3 here is CASNSGLGGTDTQYF. The CDR3 DNA sequence: TGCGCCAGCAACTCGGGACTAGGCGGCACAGATACGCAGTATTTT.

Regarding this clone: Distinct nucleotide sequences in the sample also encode this CDR3. For the CDR3, the DNA is TGTGCCAGCAGCCAAGATTGGGGGAACACTGAAGCTTTCTTT. Residues: CASSQDWGNTEAFF. The V gene is TRBV14, the J gene TRBJ1-1; D call uncertain. The V gene's germline CDR1 is SGHDN and CDR2 FVKESK. The CDR3 has 14 residues. V was shortened by 0 bases and J by 1 base, with 6 bases between the two germline ends.

J is TRBJ1-4 and V is TRBV6-1, with 7 positions matching TRBD1. After removal of 7 bases from V and 8 bases from J, the junction contained 10 bases not matched to a gene. The CDR3 is 14 residues long. Germline CDR1 MNHNS, CDR2 SASEGT. For the CDR3, the DNA is TGTGCCAGCATGGAGAGGGGGCTAGGAGAAAAACTGTTTTTT. Its protein is CASMERGLGEKLFF.